This T cell receptor beta chain comes out of a study of a mutant IDH1 vaccine in newly diagnosed glioma. Whole-study context: Participants attended visit V12, the safety follow-up, at week 35, and then attended visit V13 at week 47.

CDR1 and CDR2 (germline): SGHRS, YFSETQ. This CDR3 comprises 15 residues. The ends lost 5 bases at V and 4 bases at J; junction bases unmatched: 8. Time point denoted: week 47, end of study. Every vaccine dose comprised 300 ug of mutant IDH1 20-mer peptide plus topical imiquimod. Eight vaccinations reached patients in weeks 1, 3, 5, 7, 11, 15, 19 and 23. Regarding the study as a whole: Seemingly, top peripheral T cell clonotype changes bore no relation to pseudoprogression.

A word on this clone: Its specificity is unknown.

Profiling relied on immunoSEQ multiplex PCR, and the TCRdb table lists in-frame clones only, not all of them. The sample includes 50,000 to 65,000 clones, roughly two thirds of them seen just once. Sequences were derived from peripheral blood mononuclear cells (PBMCs), sampled from a glioma patient whose treatment included an IDH1 peptide vaccine. The chain carries TRBV5-1 and TRBJ2-3; TRBD1 matches at 9 bases. The TCR sequence derives from a man aged 35-49 years with glioma. Some clones in this sample may be carry-over from other donors' samples. CDR3 amino acids: CASSWGQGTADTQYF. CDR3 nucleotides: TGCGCCAGCAGTTGGGGACAGGGAACCGCAGATACGCAGTATTTT.